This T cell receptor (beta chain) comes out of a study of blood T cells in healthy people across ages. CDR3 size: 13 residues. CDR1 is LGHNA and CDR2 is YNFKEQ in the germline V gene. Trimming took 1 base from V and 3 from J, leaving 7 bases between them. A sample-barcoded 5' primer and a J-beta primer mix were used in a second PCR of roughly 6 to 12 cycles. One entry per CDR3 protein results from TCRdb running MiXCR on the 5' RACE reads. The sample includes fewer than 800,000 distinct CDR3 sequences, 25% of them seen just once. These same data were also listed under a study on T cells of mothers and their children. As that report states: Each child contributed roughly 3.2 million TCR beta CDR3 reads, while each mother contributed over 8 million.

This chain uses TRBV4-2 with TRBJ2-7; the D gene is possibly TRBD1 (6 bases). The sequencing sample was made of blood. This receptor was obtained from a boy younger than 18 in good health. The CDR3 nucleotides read TGTGCCAGCAGCCAAGGACAGGACTACGAGCAGTACTTC. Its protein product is CASSQGQDYEQYF.